This T cell receptor (beta chain) was documented in a study of cytomegalovirus exposure and HLA in healthy donors. The study ran its PCR with 60 Vbeta and 13 Jbeta primers. Sequenced by immunoSEQ multiplex PCR; TCRdb stores in-frame clones only, minus some. The table records about 140,000 clones, roughly 72% of them present only once. The sample was PBMCs. This clonotype was sampled from a man in his forties in good health and CMV-seronegative.

The CDR3 here is CSVLHPGQGVFTYEQYF. The CDR3 bases are TGCAGCGTTTTACACCCCGGACAGGGAGTGTTTACCTACGAGCAGTACTTC. The V gene is TRBV29-1, the J gene TRBJ2-7, with 8 bases aligning to TRBD1. The CDR3 totals 17 residues. With V trimmed by 5 bases and J by 2 bases, 17 bases remained unmatched. Germline loops: CDR1 SQVTM, CDR2 ANQGSEA.